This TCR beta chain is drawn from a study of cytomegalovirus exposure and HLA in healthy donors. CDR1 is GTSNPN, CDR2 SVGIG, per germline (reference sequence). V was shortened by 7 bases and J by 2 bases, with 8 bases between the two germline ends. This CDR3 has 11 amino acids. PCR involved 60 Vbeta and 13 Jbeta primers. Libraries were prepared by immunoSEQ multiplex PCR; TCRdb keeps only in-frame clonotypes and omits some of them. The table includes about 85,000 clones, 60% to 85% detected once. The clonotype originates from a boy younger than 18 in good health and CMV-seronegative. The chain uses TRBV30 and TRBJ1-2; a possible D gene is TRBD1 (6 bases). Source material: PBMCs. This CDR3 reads CASDRNYGYTF. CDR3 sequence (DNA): TGTGCCTCGGACAGAAACTATGGCTACACCTTC.